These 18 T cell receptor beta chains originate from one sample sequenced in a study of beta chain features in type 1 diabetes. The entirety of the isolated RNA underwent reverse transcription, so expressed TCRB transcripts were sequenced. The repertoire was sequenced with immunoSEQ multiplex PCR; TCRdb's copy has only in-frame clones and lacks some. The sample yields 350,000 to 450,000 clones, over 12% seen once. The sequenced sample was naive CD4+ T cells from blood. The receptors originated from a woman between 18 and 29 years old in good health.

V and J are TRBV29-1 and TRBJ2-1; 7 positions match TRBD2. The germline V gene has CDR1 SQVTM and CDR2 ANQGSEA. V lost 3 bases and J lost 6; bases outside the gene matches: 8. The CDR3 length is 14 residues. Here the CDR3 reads CSVDPSGTTNEQFF. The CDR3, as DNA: TGCAGCGTTGATCCCAGCGGGACCACCAATGAGCAGTTCTTC.

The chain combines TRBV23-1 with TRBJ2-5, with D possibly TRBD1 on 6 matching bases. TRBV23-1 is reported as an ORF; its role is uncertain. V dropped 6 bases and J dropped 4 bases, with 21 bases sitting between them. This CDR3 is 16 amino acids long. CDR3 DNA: TGCGCCAGCAGCACATCACCGCTAGGGGGTGCAGAGACCCAGTACTTC. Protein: CASSTSPLGGAETQYF.

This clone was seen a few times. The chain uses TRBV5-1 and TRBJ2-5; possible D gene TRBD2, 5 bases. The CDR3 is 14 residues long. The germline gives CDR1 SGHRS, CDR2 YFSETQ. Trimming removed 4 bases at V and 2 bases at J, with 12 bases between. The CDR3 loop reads CASSPIGVQETQYF. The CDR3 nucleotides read TGCGCCAGCAGCCCGATCGGGGTACAAGAGACCCAGTACTTC.

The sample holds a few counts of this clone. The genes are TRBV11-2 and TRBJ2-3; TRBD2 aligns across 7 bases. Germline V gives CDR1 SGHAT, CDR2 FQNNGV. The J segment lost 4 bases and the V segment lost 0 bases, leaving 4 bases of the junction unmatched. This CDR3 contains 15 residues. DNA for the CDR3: TGTGCCAGCAGCTTAGACCAGGGAGGGCCAGATACGCAGTATTTT. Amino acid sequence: CASSLDQGGPDTQYF.

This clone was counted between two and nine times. The DNA of the CDR3 is TGTGCCAGCAGCGTTAGCGGGAGCGCGAATGAGCAGTTCTTC. This encodes CASSVSGSANEQFF. The chain carries TRBV13 and TRBJ2-1; 9 bases are shared with TRBD2. The V segment lost 5 bases and the J segment 7 bases; nucleotides outside the gene matches: 6. The CDR3 extends over 14 amino acids. From germline, CDR1 is PRHDT and CDR2 FYEKMQ (reference sequence).

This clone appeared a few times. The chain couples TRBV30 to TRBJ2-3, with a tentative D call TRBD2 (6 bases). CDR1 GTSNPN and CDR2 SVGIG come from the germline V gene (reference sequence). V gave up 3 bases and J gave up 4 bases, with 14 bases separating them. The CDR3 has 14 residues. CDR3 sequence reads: CAWSGDLKSDTQYF. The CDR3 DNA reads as TGTGCCTGGAGCGGGGACTTGAAGTCAGATACGCAGTATTTT.

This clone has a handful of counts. The CDR3 is CASKAVTSGRADEQFF. The CDR3 DNA is TGTGCCAGCAAGGCCGTGACTAGCGGGAGGGCCGATGAGCAGTTCTTC. The chain uses TRBV9 and TRBJ2-1, with 14 positions matching TRBD2. This CDR3 is built from 16 residues. J gave up 8 bases and V 6 bases, and 10 bases lay outside the gene matches. Germline V gene sequence: CDR1 SGDLS, CDR2 YYNGEE.

CDR3 DNA sequence: TGCGCCAGCAGCACTTACAGGGGGCAACAGTACTTC. Protein: CASSTYRGQQYF. V gene TRBV4-1 combines with J gene TRBJ2-7; 9 bases agree with TRBD1. V was clipped by 5 bases and J by 10 bases; unmatched bases: 6. This CDR3 is 12 amino acids long. CDR1 MGHRA and CDR2 YSYEKL come from the germline V gene.

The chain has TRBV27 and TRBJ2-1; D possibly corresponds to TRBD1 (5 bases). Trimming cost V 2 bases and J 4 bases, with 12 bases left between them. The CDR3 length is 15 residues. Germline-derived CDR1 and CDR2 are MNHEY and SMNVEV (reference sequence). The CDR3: CASSLGAGLYNEQFF. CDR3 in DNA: TGTGCCAGCAGTTTAGGGGCAGGGCTTTACAATGAGCAGTTCTTC.

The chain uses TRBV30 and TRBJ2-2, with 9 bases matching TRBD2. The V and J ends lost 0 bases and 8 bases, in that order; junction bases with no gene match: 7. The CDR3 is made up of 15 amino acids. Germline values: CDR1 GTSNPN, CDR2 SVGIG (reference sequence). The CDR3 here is CAWSVLGGRAGELFF. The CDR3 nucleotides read TGTGCCTGGAGTGTACTTGGCGGGAGGGCAGGGGAGCTGTTTTTT.

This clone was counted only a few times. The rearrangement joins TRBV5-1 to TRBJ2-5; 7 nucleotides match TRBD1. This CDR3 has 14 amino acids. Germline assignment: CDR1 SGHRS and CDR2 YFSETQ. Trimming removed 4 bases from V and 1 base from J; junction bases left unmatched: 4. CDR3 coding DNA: TGCGCCAGCAGCACCGGGACAGTCCAAGAGACCCAGTACTTC. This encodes CASSTGTVQETQYF. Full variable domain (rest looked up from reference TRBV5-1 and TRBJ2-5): KAGVTQTPRYLIKTRGQQVTLSCSPISGHRSVSWYQQTPGQGLQFLFEYFSETQRNKGNFPGRFSGRQFSNSRSEMNVSTLELGDSALYLCASSTGTVQETQYFGPGTRLLVL.

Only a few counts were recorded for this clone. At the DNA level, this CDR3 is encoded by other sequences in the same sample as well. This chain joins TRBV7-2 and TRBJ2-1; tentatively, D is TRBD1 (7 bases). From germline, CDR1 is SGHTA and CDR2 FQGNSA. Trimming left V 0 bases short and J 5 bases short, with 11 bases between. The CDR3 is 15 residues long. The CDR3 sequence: CASSLAGRGDNEQFF. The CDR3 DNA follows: TGTGCCAGCAGCTTAGCAGGCAGGGGGGACAATGAGCAGTTCTTC.

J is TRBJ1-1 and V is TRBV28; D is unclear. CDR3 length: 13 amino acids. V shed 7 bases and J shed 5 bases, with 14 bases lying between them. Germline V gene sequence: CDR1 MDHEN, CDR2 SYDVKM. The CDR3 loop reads CASIGGGRTEAFF. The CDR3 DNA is TGTGCCAGCATCGGTGGAGGTAGGACTGAAGCTTTCTTT. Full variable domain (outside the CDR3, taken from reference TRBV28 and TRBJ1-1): DVKVTQSSRYLVKRTGEKVFLECVQDMDHENMFWYRQDPGLGLRLIYFSYDVKMKEKGDIPEGYSVSREKKERFSLILESASTNQTSMYLCASIGGGRTEAFFGQGTRLTVV.

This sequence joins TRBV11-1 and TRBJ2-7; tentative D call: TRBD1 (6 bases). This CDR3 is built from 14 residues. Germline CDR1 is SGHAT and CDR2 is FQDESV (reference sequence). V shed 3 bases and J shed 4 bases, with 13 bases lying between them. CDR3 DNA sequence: TGTGCCAGCAGCTTCGAGGCAGGGGCGTACGAGCAGTACTTC. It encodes CASSFEAGAYEQYF.

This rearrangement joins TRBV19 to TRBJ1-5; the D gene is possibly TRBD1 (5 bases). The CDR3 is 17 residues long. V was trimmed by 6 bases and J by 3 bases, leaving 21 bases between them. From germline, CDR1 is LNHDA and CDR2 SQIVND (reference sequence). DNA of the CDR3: TGTGCCAGTAGCAGGAGTGGGGCAGGGACTTTCAATCAGCCCCAGCATTTT. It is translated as CASSRSGAGTFNQPQHF. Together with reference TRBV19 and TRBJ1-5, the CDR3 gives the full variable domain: DGGITQSPKYLFRKEGQNVTLSCEQNLNHDAMYWYRQDPGQGLRLIYYSQIVNDFQKGDIAEGYSVSREKKESFPLTVTSAQKNPTAFYLCASSRSGAGTFNQPQHFGDGTRLSIL.

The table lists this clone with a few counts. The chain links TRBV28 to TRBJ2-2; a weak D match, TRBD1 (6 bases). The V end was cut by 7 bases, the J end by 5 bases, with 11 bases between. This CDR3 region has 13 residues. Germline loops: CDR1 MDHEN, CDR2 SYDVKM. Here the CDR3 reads CASTEDRTGELFF. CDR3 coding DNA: TGTGCCAGCACCGAGGACAGAACCGGGGAGCTGTTTTTT. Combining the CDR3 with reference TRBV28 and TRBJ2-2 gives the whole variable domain DVKVTQSSRYLVKRTGEKVFLECVQDMDHENMFWYRQDPGLGLRLIYFSYDVKMKEKGDIPEGYSVSREKKERFSLILESASTNQTSMYLCASTEDRTGELFFGEGSRLTVL.

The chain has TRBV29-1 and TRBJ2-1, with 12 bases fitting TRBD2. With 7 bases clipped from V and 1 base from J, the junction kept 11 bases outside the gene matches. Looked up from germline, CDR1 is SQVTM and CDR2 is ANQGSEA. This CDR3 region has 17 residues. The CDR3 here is CSAQTSGSGGSYNEQFF. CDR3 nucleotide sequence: TGCAGCGCCCAGACTAGCGGGAGTGGTGGGTCCTACAATGAGCAGTTCTTC.

The CDR3 nucleotides read TGCGCCAGCAAGCCGATAAACCGGGACAGAGACTACGAGCAGTACTTC. This codes for CASKPINRDRDYEQYF. The rearrangement uses TRBV5-1 and TRBJ2-7, with 7 bases identical to TRBD1. The germline V gene has CDR1 SGHRS and CDR2 YFSETQ. V lost 6 bases and J lost 3; bases outside the gene matches: 15. This CDR3 spans 16 amino acids.